The 22 T cell receptor beta chains below come from one sample, sequenced in a study of shared clonotypes between healthy human individuals. Sequencing was performed with immunoSEQ multiplex PCR; in TCRdb, only in-frame clones are kept and a portion is missing. The table has approximately 400,000 clones, around 96% seen once. The specimen sequenced was memory CD8+ T cells sorted from blood. The subset: CD45RO+ cells pooled with CCR7-negative TemRA cells. The receptor set was obtained from a young man in good health.

The gene calls are TRBV5-4 and TRBJ2-1, with 8 bases aligning to TRBD1. Germline values: CDR1 SGHNT, CDR2 YYREEE (reference sequence). Trimming cost V 2 bases and J 7 bases; bases outside gene matches: 2. The CDR3 length is 13 residues. The chain's CDR3 is CASSLRDRNEQFF. In nucleotides, the CDR3 is TGTGCCAGCAGCTTACGGGACAGGAATGAGCAGTTCTTC.

V is TRBV28 and J is TRBJ2-6; D gene ambiguous. Trimming left V 4 bases short and J 1 base short, with 8 bases between. Germline V gene lookup returns CDR1 MDHEN and CDR2 SYDVKM. The CDR3 consists of 15 residues. The CDR3 DNA sequence: TGTGCCAGCAGTTATCTGAGTTCTGGGGCCAACGTCCTGACTTTC. Translated: CASSYLSSGANVLTF.

The DNA of the CDR3 is TGTGCCAGCAGCCCGGGACAGGGAACCTACGAGCAGTACTTC. Protein: CASSPGQGTYEQYF. This sequence joins TRBV27 and TRBJ2-7; 9 bases fit TRBD1. The trim removed 6 bases at V and 2 bases at J, leaving 5 bases unmatched. This CDR3 comprises 14 residues. CDR1 and CDR2 from the germline V gene are MNHEY and SMNVEV (reference sequence).

This chain connects TRBV9 to TRBJ2-3; tentative D call: TRBD1 (5 bases). Germline V lookup: CDR1 SGDLS, CDR2 YYNGEE. This CDR3 region has 17 residues. Trimming removed 0 bases at V and 2 bases at J, with 16 bases between. CDR3 loop: CASSVDGADGYTDTQYF. In nucleotides, the CDR3 is TGTGCCAGCAGCGTAGATGGGGCGGACGGTTACACAGATACGCAGTATTTT.

The chain carries TRBV28 and TRBJ2-4; possibly TRBD1 for D (7 bases). From germline, CDR1 is MDHEN and CDR2 SYDVKM. Deletions cut 7 bases from V and 0 bases from J, with 16 bases between. The CDR3 is made up of 16 amino acids. This CDR3 reads CASTVQGGLAKNIQYF. Written as DNA, the CDR3 is TGTGCCAGCACCGTCCAGGGGGGACTAGCCAAAAACATTCAGTACTTC.

V gene TRBV7-8 combines with J gene TRBJ1-1, with unresolved D. The length of the CDR3 is 15 residues. Between the trimmed V and J ends, which lost 2 bases and 4 bases, there was a span of 14 bases. Germline V gene data show CDR1 as SGHVS and CDR2 as FQNEAQ. In nucleotides, the CDR3 is TGTGCCAGCAGCTTAAGTCGGGGAATTGTCACTGAAGCTTTCTTT. It yields the protein CASSLSRGIVTEAFF.

The J gene is TRBJ1-1, the V gene TRBV29-1; TRBD1 aligns across 11 bases. The CDR3 runs to 11 residues. V was clipped by 4 bases and J by 8 bases; unmatched bases: 0. The germline V gene encodes CDR1 SQVTM and CDR2 ANQGSEA. The CDR3 sequence is CSVGTGGEAFF. In DNA, the CDR3 is TGCAGCGTTGGGACAGGGGGCGAAGCTTTCTTT.

The DNA of the CDR3 is TGCGCCAGCAGCTTCGGACTAGCGGGAGGAAGTTTTAGGAGCACAGATACGCAGTATTTT. It translates to CASSFGLAGGSFRSTDTQYF. The V gene is TRBV5-1, the J gene TRBJ2-3, with 14 bases matching TRBD2. There are 20 residues in the CDR3. V shed 2 bases and J 0 bases; nucleotides not matched to a gene: 11. Germline assignment: CDR1 SGHRS and CDR2 YFSETQ.

The chain has TRBV19 and TRBJ2-7; D is unresolved. V was clipped by 6 bases and J by 6 bases, with 18 bases between them. The CDR3 is 14 residues long. The germline CDR1 and CDR2 sequences are LNHDA and SQIVND (reference sequence). The CDR3 loop reads CASRGMVVVGEQYF. The DNA for the CDR3 is TGTGCCAGTAGAGGTATGGTTGTCGTCGGCGAGCAGTACTTC.

This chain joins TRBV11-2 and TRBJ2-7; 14 nucleotides agree with TRBD2. The V and J ends lost 8 bases and 6 bases, in that order; junction bases with no gene match: 6. This CDR3 has 14 amino acids. Germline V lookup: CDR1 SGHAT, CDR2 FQNNGV. The CDR3 is CASLRTSGGREQYF. The CDR3 bases are TGTGCCAGCCTACGGACTAGCGGGGGGCGCGAGCAGTACTTC.

The chain combines TRBV27 with TRBJ2-2; D is possibly TRBD1 (5 bases). CDR3 length equals 15 residues. CDR1 is MNHEY and CDR2 is SMNVEV in the germline V gene (reference sequence). The V and J ends lost 3 bases and 4 bases respectively, with 12 bases between them. CDR3 loop: CASSLTRALTGELFF. DNA for the CDR3: TGTGCCAGCAGTTTGACCAGGGCCCTCACCGGGGAGCTGTTTTTT.

This sequence joins TRBV5-4 and TRBJ1-1; 7 bases are shared with TRBD1. Germline lookup yields CDR1 SGHNT and CDR2 YYREEE (reference sequence). The junction had 12 bases not matched to a gene; V was cut back by 2 bases and J by 5 bases. The CDR3 sequence is 16 residues long. The CDR3 spells CASSFPGGVGETEAFF. CDR3 DNA: TGTGCCAGCAGCTTCCCAGGGGGAGTGGGGGAGACTGAAGCTTTCTTT.

The genes are TRBV30 and TRBJ2-7; TRBD2 is a possible D gene (5 bases). This CDR3 comprises 14 residues. Per the germline V gene, CDR1 is GTSNPN and CDR2 is SVGIG (reference sequence). V dropped 3 bases and J dropped 2 bases, with 14 bases sitting between them. CDR3 coding DNA: TGTGCCTGGAGAGGACTCGATCCAACCTACGAGCAGTACTTC. This encodes CAWRGLDPTYEQYF.

The chain uses TRBV5-1 and TRBJ2-7; D remains ambiguous. CDR1 and CDR2 from the germline V gene are SGHRS and YFSETQ. Trimming pared 1 base from V and 0 bases from J, leaving 11 bases between. The CDR3 covers 15 residues. The CDR3 DNA follows: TGCGCCAGCAGCTTGCTAGGGTCTAGCTCCTACGAGCAGTACTTC. Its protein product is CASSLLGSSSYEQYF.

This chain uses TRBV7-9 with TRBJ2-1; TRBD2 matches 7 bases. With 4 bases clipped from V and 6 bases from J, the junction kept 0 bases outside the gene matches. This CDR3 has 12 amino acids. Germline-derived CDR1 and CDR2 are SEHNR and FQNEAQ (reference sequence). The CDR3 bases are TGTGCCAGCAGCTCGGGGGGCAATGAGCAGTTCTTC. This encodes CASSSGGNEQFF.

The chain links TRBV5-4 to TRBJ2-1; TRBD2 aligns across 13 bases. After removal of 4 bases from V and 10 bases from J, the junction contained 8 bases not matched to a gene. CDR3 length: 15 amino acids. From germline, CDR1 is SGHNT and CDR2 YYREEE (reference sequence). CDR3 nucleotides: TGTGCCAGCAGCCACGGACTAGCGGGAGTCCCCGAGCAGTTCTTC. Its translation: CASSHGLAGVPEQFF. Full variable domain (rest looked up from reference TRBV5-4 and TRBJ2-1): ETGVTQSPTHLIKTRGQQVTLRCSSQSGHNTVSWYQQALGQGPQFIFQYYREEENGRGNFPPRFSGLQFPNYSSELNVNALELDDSALYLCASSHGLAGVPEQFFGPGTRLTVL.

The chain employs TRBV19 and TRBJ1-2; D possibly corresponds to TRBD1 (6 bases). CDR3 length equals 14 residues. V was cut by 6 bases and J by 5 bases, with 16 bases left in between. Germline CDR1 and CDR2: LNHDA and SQIVND (reference sequence). Here the CDR3 DNA reads TGTGCCAGTAGCAGGGGCGATTTTAGATATGGCTACACCTTC. Translating gives CASSRGDFRYGYTF. Full variable domain (outside the CDR3, taken from reference TRBV19 and TRBJ1-2): DGGITQSPKYLFRKEGQNVTLSCEQNLNHDAMYWYRQDPGQGLRLIYYSQIVNDFQKGDIAEGYSVSREKKESFPLTVTSAQKNPTAFYLCASSRGDFRYGYTFGSGTRLTVV.

The chain recombines TRBV10-3 with TRBJ1-3; perhaps TRBD1 as D (6 bases). The germline CDR1 and CDR2 sequences are ENHRY and SYGVKD. V was clipped by 4 bases and J by 7 bases, with 11 bases between them. The CDR3 sequence is 13 residues long. CDR3 DNA: TGTGCCATCAGTGGGGACAAGGGGAACACCATATATTTT. This sequence encodes CAISGDKGNTIYF.

J is TRBJ1-6 and V is TRBV4-1; no reliable D call. Germline CDR1 is MGHRA and CDR2 is YSYEKL. V lost 0 bases and J 5 bases, leaving 8 bases between the germline ends. There are 15 residues in the CDR3. CDR3: CASSQEVTHNSPLHF. In DNA form, the CDR3 reads TGCGCCAGCAGCCAAGAAGTAACTCATAATTCACCCCTCCACTTT.

This clone was seen once. This sequence joins TRBV6-5 and TRBJ2-5, with 10 bases matching TRBD2. There are 15 residues in the CDR3. Trimming cost V 2 bases and J 5 bases; bases outside gene matches: 5. Germline values: CDR1 MNHEY, CDR2 SVGAGI. The CDR3 is CASSYASGRVETQYF. The DNA for the CDR3 is TGTGCCAGCAGTTACGCCAGCGGGAGGGTTGAGACCCAGTACTTC.

The chain recombines TRBV6-6 with TRBJ1-2; 7 bases line up with TRBD1. This CDR3 contains 14 residues. CDR1 and CDR2 from the germline V gene are MNHNY and SVGAGI (reference sequence). The junction had 11 bases not matched to a gene; V was cut back by 7 bases and J by 6 bases. Here the CDR3 reads CASIRYRGTDGYTF. The CDR3 DNA reads as TGTGCCAGCATTCGTTACAGGGGAACGGATGGCTACACCTTC.

The V call is TRBV7-8, the J call TRBJ2-6; D is undetermined. Per the germline V gene, CDR1 is SGHVS and CDR2 is FQNEAQ. Trimming removed 5 bases from V and 5 bases from J, with 22 bases in between. CDR3 length: 18 residues. The CDR3 reads CASSTVRFPQSRANVLTF. In nucleotides, the CDR3 is TGTGCCAGCAGCACTGTTCGGTTCCCACAAAGTCGGGCCAACGTCCTGACTTTC.